These 27 T cell receptor beta chains originate from one sample sequenced in a study of cytomegalovirus exposure and HLA in healthy donors (dated by TCRdb to between 2016 and 2019). Library method: the immunoSEQ multiplex PCR assay. For the multiplex PCR, a mixture combining 60 forward primers for TCR Vbeta segments and 13 reverse primers for TCR Jbeta segments was used. TCRdb took this table from immuneACCESS and kept in-frame rearrangements with V and J called. Such tables lack part of the clones; where checked against another copy, unresolved V genes explain under half of the gap, and the rest is unexplained. The sample table shows about 160,000 clones, and roughly 80% are seen once. The ten largest clonotypes hold 1.3% of the sample. Sequencing input: PBMCs. The receptors stem from a man aged 50-59 years in good health and CMV-seropositive.

The rearrangement joins TRBV27 to TRBJ1-1; D unresolved. Germline values: CDR1 MNHEY, CDR2 SMNVEV (reference sequence). The CDR3 extends over 14 amino acids. Trimming removed 1 base at V and 4 bases at J, with 10 bases between. Written as DNA, the CDR3 is TGTGCCAGCAGTTTATTCCGGGAGGGCACTGAAGCTTTCTTT. Protein sequence: CASSLFREGTEAFF.

J is TRBJ2-7 and V is TRBV7-9; a weak D match, TRBD2 (6 bases). The CDR3 extends over 17 amino acids. Germline V gene data show CDR1 as SEHNR and CDR2 as FQNEAQ (reference sequence). Trimming took 4 bases from V and 1 from J, leaving 20 bases between them. CDR3: CASSSLGGWQGSYEQYF. The CDR3 bases are TGTGCCAGCAGCTCTCTTGGGGGGTGGCAGGGATCCTACGAGCAGTACTTC.

This sequence joins TRBV11-2 and TRBJ2-3, with TRBD1 as a possible D gene (7 bases). The CDR3 runs 16 residues. Trimming removed 3 bases at V and 11 bases at J, with 24 bases between. Germline V gene sequence: CDR1 SGHAT, CDR2 FQNNGV. CDR3 loop: CASSFEATYPQGGQYF. For the CDR3, the DNA is TGTGCCAGCAGCTTTGAGGCCACCTACCCCCAGGGGGGGCAGTATTTT.

V is TRBV29-1 and J is TRBJ2-5; D call uncertain. The V gene lost 4 bases and the J gene lost 11 bases, with 17 bases spanning the gap. CDR3 length: 12 residues. Germline V CDR1 and CDR2: SQVTM, ANQGSEA. The CDR3 nucleotides read TGCAGCGTTGCTACCCCGTGGTCTGAGCAGTACTTC. This encodes CSVATPWSEQYF.

The chain joins TRBV5-1 to TRBJ1-1; a possible D gene is TRBD1 (6 bases). The germline V gene has CDR1 SGHRS and CDR2 YFSETQ. V lost 4 bases and J 8 bases, leaving 15 bases between the germline ends. The CDR3 has 13 amino acids. The CDR3 is CASSAGGGNEAFF. CDR3 DNA sequence: TGCGCCAGCAGCGCGGGGGGCGGTAACGAAGCTTTCTTT.

The genes are TRBV28 and TRBJ1-1, with D tentatively TRBD1 (5 bases). V dropped 8 bases and J dropped 0 bases, with 16 bases sitting between them. The CDR3 length is 15 residues. Germline values: CDR1 MDHEN, CDR2 SYDVKM. CDR3 coding DNA: TGTGCCAGCGCCCTGTTGGACAAAATGAACACTGAAGCTTTCTTT. This translates into CASALLDKMNTEAFF.

The V and J genes are TRBV4-2 and TRBJ1-1, with TRBD1 identical over 10 bases. CDR1 is LGHNA and CDR2 is YNFKEQ in the germline V gene. Losses at the gene ends were 3 bases for V and 5 bases for J; bases not matched to a gene: 12. The CDR3 totals 17 residues. This CDR3 is CASSQNPGQGLKTEAFF. The CDR3, as DNA: TGTGCCAGCAGCCAGAATCCGGGACAGGGGTTAAAGACTGAAGCTTTCTTT.

The V gene is TRBV9, the J gene TRBJ2-1, with 9 bases lining up with TRBD2. V trimming: 0 bases; J trimming: 8 bases; junction bases outside the gene matches: 3. CDR1 SGDLS and CDR2 YYNGEE come from the germline V gene. The CDR3 is 14 residues long. CDR3 in amino acids: CASSVVAGVDEQFF. CDR3 DNA: TGTGCCAGCAGCGTAGTAGCGGGGGTCGATGAGCAGTTCTTC.

This chain links TRBV28 with TRBJ2-1; 8 nucleotides agree with TRBD2. The V and J ends lost 11 bases and 6 bases, in that order; junction bases with no gene match: 12. CDR3 length equals 14 residues. CDR1 is MDHEN, CDR2 SYDVKM, per germline. CDR3 sequence: CASYGSGRSNEQFF. The CDR3 region has the DNA TGTGCCTCCTATGGGAGCGGGAGAAGCAATGAGCAGTTCTTC.

The rearrangement uses TRBV5-4 and TRBJ2-5; maybe TRBD1 (6 bases). Trimming pared 4 bases from V and 1 base from J, leaving 11 bases between. Germline V lookup: CDR1 SGHNT, CDR2 YYREEE (reference sequence). The length of the CDR3 is 14 residues. CDR3 sequence: CASSPYRAQETQYF. The CDR3 DNA sequence: TGTGCCAGCAGCCCGTACAGGGCCCAAGAGACCCAGTACTTC.

The chain recombines TRBV18 with TRBJ2-3; 11 bases are a match to TRBD2. V lost 6 bases and J lost 6; bases outside the gene matches: 5. The CDR3 sequence is 14 residues long. CDR1 and CDR2 from the germline V gene are KGHSH and LQKENI. CDR3 bases: TGTGCCAGCTCGCCTACTAGCGGGGGCGATACGCAGTATTTT. This sequence encodes CASSPTSGGDTQYF.

The chain is built from TRBV5-1 and TRBJ1-1, with 11 bases matching TRBD1. J was trimmed by 4 bases and V by 3 bases; bases with no gene match: 2. This CDR3 has 14 residues. Germline assignment: CDR1 SGHRS and CDR2 YFSETQ. CDR3 coding DNA: TGCGCCAGCAGCTACGGGACAGGGGGCACTGAAGCTTTCTTT. Its protein product is CASSYGTGGTEAFF.

This sequence joins TRBV30 and TRBJ2-7; TRBD1 agrees at 12 bases. Germline CDR1 and CDR2: GTSNPN and SVGIG (reference sequence). The trim removed 2 bases at V and 5 bases at J, leaving 4 bases unmatched. CDR3 length: 14 amino acids. The CDR3 reads CAWSPGQGANEQYF. The CDR3 bases are TGTGCCTGGAGTCCGGGACAGGGGGCCAACGAGCAGTACTTC.

This clone was recorded only once. The J gene is TRBJ1-5, the V gene TRBV5-8, with TRBD1 matching 9 bases. Germline V gene lookup returns CDR1 SGHTS and CDR2 YDEGEE. The CDR3 extends over 17 amino acids. The junction had 7 bases not matched to a gene; V was cut back by 0 bases and J by 3 bases. The CDR3 here is CASSLAGTGRYNQPQHF. CDR3 in DNA: TGTGCCAGCAGCTTGGCGGGGACAGGGCGGTACAATCAGCCCCAGCATTTT.

The CDR3 spells CAWTGKGGNQPQHF. CDR3 nucleotides: TGTGCCTGGACAGGCAAAGGGGGCAATCAGCCCCAGCATTTT. The rearrangement uses TRBV30 and TRBJ1-5; a possible D gene is TRBD1 (5 bases). The germline V and J ends were trimmed by 4 bases and 2 bases, with 12 bases remaining between them. Germline V gene data show CDR1 as GTSNPN and CDR2 as SVGIG (reference sequence). This CDR3 has 14 amino acids.

V is TRBV5-4 and J is TRBJ2-7; D call uncertain. The CDR3 runs to 16 residues. Trimming pared 0 bases from V and 5 bases from J, leaving 18 bases between. Germline CDR1 and CDR2: SGHNT and YYREEE (reference sequence). The CDR3 DNA reads TGTGCCAGCAGCTTGGATGCAGGCAGCAAAGGCAACGAGCAGTACTTC. Its protein product is CASSLDAGSKGNEQYF.

The chain carries TRBV7-9 and TRBJ2-5; 11 nucleotides line up with TRBD2. J lost 5 bases, V lost 5 bases, and 10 bases had no gene match. CDR1 and CDR2 (germline): SEHNR, FQNEAQ (reference sequence). The CDR3 consists of 16 residues. CDR3 in amino acids: CASSPNRLAGLETQYF. For the CDR3, the DNA is TGTGCCAGCAGCCCCAACCGACTAGCGGGGTTGGAGACCCAGTACTTC.

This CDR3 is CASSRRDSKVPNYGYTF. CDR3 DNA sequence: TGTGCCAGCAGCCGTCGGGACAGCAAAGTGCCGAACTATGGCTACACCTTC. The gene calls are TRBV7-8 and TRBJ1-2, with TRBD1 matching over 7 bases. The CDR3 is 17 amino acids. Germline CDR1 and CDR2: SGHVS and FQNEAQ. Trimming removed 5 bases from V and 2 bases from J; junction bases left unmatched: 14.

The gene calls are TRBV9 and TRBJ2-3; 10 nucleotides align to TRBD2. V was pared by 0 bases and J by 8 bases, with 6 bases of the junction left unmatched. The CDR3 extends over 15 amino acids. CDR1 is SGDLS, CDR2 YYNGEE, per germline. The CDR3 DNA reads as TGTGCCAGCAGCGTAGTGGGACTAGCGATAAGTACGCAGTATTTT. Protein product: CASSVVGLAISTQYF.

This clone appeared a few times. The chain joins TRBV28 to TRBJ2-5; 7 bases map to TRBD2. CDR1 and CDR2 from the germline V gene are MDHEN and SYDVKM. The CDR3 is 15 amino acids. The V gene end was trimmed by 7 bases and the J gene end by 4 bases; junction bases not matched to a gene: 12. Here the CDR3 DNA reads TGTGCCAGCACCTGGGGCGGAGCGGGACGAGAGACCCAGTACTTC. Translated: CASTWGGAGRETQYF.

The chain uses TRBV11-2 and TRBJ2-7; 14 nucleotides match TRBD2. The CDR3 runs to 17 residues. Germline assignment: CDR1 SGHAT and CDR2 FQNNGV. With 4 bases clipped from V and 2 bases from J, the junction kept 7 bases outside the gene matches. The DNA for the CDR3 is TGTGCCAGCAGCTCTGGGACTAGCGGGAGTAACCCCTACGAGCAGTACTTC. Amino acids: CASSSGTSGSNPYEQYF.

CDR3 loop: CASSDRVAGGRKNIQYF. In nucleotides, the CDR3 is TGTGCCAGCAGCGATAGAGTAGCGGGAGGAAGGAAAAACATTCAGTACTTC. The chain links TRBV2 to TRBJ2-4; 10 bases line up with TRBD2. This CDR3 has 17 residues. The J segment lost 4 bases and the V segment lost 6 bases, leaving 12 bases of the junction unmatched. Germline V gives CDR1 SNHLY, CDR2 FYNNEI.

V gene TRBV4-3 combines with J gene TRBJ2-6; D is unresolved. Per the germline V gene, CDR1 is LGHNA and CDR2 is YSLEER. With 3 bases removed from V and 0 bases from J, the gap between germline ends came to 9 bases. This CDR3 is built from 16 residues. CDR3 nucleotides: TGCGCCAGCAGCCAGGATCACAGCTCTGGGGCCAACGTCCTGACTTTC. It specifies CASSQDHSSGANVLTF.

The CDR3 coding sequence is TGCGCCAGCAGCCAGAGTACTAGCGGGATTGAAGGCGAGCAGTACTTC. This sequence encodes CASSQSTSGIEGEQYF. The chain links TRBV4-3 to TRBJ2-7; TRBD2 aligns across 10 bases. The CDR3 length is 16 residues. Germline V lookup: CDR1 LGHNA, CDR2 YSLEER. V shed 3 bases, J shed 6 bases, and the junction held 11 bases outside the gene matches.

The chain employs TRBV7-9 and TRBJ2-5, with 13 bases that match TRBD2. The germline CDR1 and CDR2 sequences are SEHNR and FQNEAQ (reference sequence). The CDR3 has 18 residues. The V gene end was trimmed by 6 bases and the J gene end by 2 bases; junction bases not matched to a gene: 12. CDR3: CASRNYPGLAGLQETQYF. DNA of the CDR3: TGTGCCAGCAGAAATTATCCGGGACTAGCGGGGTTACAAGAGACCCAGTACTTC.

This chain joins TRBV2 and TRBJ1-3, with TRBD1 matching over 7 bases. Germline CDR1 and CDR2: SNHLY and FYNNEI. The length of the CDR3 is 14 residues. V shed 5 bases, J shed 2 bases, and the junction held 3 bases outside the gene matches. The CDR3 DNA reads TGTGCCAGCAGTCTTAGGGGGCCTGGAAACACCATATATTTT. Its translation is CASSLRGPGNTIYF.

The chain recombines TRBV6-4 with TRBJ2-3; 7 nucleotides agree with TRBD1. Losses at the gene ends were 6 bases for V and 0 bases for J; bases not matched to a gene: 6. The CDR3 contains 15 residues. Per germline, CDR1 MRHNA and CDR2 SNTAGT. In DNA, the CDR3 is TGTGCCAGCAGCAGAGAGGGGGCTAGCACAGATACGCAGTATTTT. Translation gives CASSREGASTDTQYF.